A selection of T cell receptor beta chains follows, all from one sample in a study of cytomegalovirus exposure and HLA in healthy donors. The data were produced by immunoSEQ multiplex PCR, yet TCRdb's version contains in-frame clones alone and is incomplete. The repertoire includes over 150,000 clones, 84% of them detected once, and 2.8% sits in the top ten. Sequencing was performed on PBMCs. The receptor set was obtained from a woman aged 18-30 years in good health and CMV-seropositive. The CDR3 runs from the conserved cysteine through the conserved F or W. D genes are given only for firm matches. Size tells how often a clone was seen (once, few, many) or the class of an expanded clone, and some rows leave it out.

TRBJ1-6 | . | . | TRBV19 | TGTGCCAGTAGTATCGAGGGTCGGGGACCCCTCCACTTT | CASSIEGRGPLHF
TRBJ1-2 | few | . | TRBV6-6 | TGTGCCAGCAGTTATCACTCCCGGGAGTTCCATGGCTACACCTTC | CASSYHSREFHGYTF
TRBJ2-3 | . | . | TRBV15 | TGTGCCACCAGCAGAGGTCTTAACGGAGATACGCAGTATTTT | CATSRGLNGDTQYF
TRBJ1-1 | . | . | TRBV15 | TGTGCCACCAGCAGGGATCCGAGGTGGACTGAAGCTTTCTTT | CATSRDPRWTEAFF
TRBJ1-6 | . | TRBD1 | TRBV5-1 | TGCGCCAGCAGCTTGACTCCGGGACAGTCTTTTTCACCCCTCCACTTT | CASSLTPGQSFSPLHF
TRBJ1-4 | . | . | TRBV25-1 | TGTGCCAGCAGCCCCCTTTCGGGGGGGAATGAAAAACTGTTTTTT | CASSPLSGGNEKLFF
TRBJ2-7 | . | TRBD2 | TRBV7-8 | TGTGCCAGCAGCCTCGGACTAGCGACAGTCGAGCAGTACTTC | CASSLGLATVEQYF
TRBJ2-3 | . | . | TRBV13 | TGTGCCAGCAGCCGTAAGGTACAGCTCACAGATACGCAGTATTTT | CASSRKVQLTDTQYF
TRBJ2-7 | . | TRBD1 | TRBV5-1 | TGCGCCAGCAGCAGGGGGACAGGGAATTCATACGAGCAGTACTTC | CASSRGTGNSYEQYF
TRBJ1-1 | . | TRBD1 | TRBV6-6 | TGTGCCAGCAGTATAGACAGGGGAACTGAAGCTTTCTTT | CASSIDRGTEAFF